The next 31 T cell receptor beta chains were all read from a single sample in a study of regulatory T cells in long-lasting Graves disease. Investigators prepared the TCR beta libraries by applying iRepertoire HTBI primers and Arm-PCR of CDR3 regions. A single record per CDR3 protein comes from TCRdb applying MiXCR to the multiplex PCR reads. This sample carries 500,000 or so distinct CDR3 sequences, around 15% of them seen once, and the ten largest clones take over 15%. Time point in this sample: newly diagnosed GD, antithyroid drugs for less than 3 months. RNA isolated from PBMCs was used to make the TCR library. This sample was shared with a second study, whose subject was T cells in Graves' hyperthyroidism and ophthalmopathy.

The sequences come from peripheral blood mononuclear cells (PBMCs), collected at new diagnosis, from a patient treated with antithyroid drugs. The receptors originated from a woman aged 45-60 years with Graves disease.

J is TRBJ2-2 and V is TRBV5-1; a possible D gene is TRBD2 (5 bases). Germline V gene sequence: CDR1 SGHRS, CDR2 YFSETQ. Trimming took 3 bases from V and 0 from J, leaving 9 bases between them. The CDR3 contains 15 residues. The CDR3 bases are TGCGCCAGCAGCTCCGGGGATACGAACACCGGGGAGCTGTTTTTT. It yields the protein CASSSGDTNTGELFF.

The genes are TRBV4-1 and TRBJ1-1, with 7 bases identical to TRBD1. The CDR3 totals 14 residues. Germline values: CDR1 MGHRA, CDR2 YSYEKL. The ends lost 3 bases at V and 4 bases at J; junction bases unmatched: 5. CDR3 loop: CASSHTDRVTEAFF. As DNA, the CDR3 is TGCGCCAGCAGCCACACTGACAGGGTCACTGAAGCTTTCTTT.

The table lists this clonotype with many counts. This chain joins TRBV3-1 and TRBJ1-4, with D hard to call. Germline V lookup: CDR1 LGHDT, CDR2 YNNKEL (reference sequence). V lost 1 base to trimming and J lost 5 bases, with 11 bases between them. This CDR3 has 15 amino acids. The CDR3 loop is CASSQGSDPNEKLFF. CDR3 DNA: TGTGCCAGCAGCCAAGGGTCAGATCCCAATGAAAAACTGTTTTTT.

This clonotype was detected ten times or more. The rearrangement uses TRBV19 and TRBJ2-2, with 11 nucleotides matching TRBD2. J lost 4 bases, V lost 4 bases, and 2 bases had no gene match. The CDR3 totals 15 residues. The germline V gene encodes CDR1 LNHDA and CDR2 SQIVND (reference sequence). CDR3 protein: CASSRLAGSTGELFF. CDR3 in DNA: TGTGCCAGTAGTAGACTAGCGGGAAGCACCGGGGAGCTGTTTTTT.

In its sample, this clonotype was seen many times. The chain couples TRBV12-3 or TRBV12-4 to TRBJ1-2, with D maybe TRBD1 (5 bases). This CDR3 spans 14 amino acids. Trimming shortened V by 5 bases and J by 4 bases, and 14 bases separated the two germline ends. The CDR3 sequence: CASSPGEGLYGYTF. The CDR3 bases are TGTGCCAGCAGTCCCGGAGAGGGACTCTATGGCTACACCTTC.

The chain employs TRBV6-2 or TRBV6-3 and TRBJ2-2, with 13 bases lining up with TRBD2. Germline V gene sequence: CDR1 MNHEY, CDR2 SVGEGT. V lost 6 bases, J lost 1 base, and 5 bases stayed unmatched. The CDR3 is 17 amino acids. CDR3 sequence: CASRGTSGIMNTGELFF. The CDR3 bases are TGTGCCAGCAGAGGGACTAGCGGGATTATGAACACCGGGGAGCTGTTTTTT.

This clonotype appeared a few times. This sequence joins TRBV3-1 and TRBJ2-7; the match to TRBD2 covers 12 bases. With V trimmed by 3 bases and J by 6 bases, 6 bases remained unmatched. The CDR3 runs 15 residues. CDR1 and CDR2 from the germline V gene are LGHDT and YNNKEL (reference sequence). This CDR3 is CASSQNRLAGAEQYF. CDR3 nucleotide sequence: TGTGCCAGCAGCCAGAACCGACTAGCGGGAGCCGAGCAGTACTTC.

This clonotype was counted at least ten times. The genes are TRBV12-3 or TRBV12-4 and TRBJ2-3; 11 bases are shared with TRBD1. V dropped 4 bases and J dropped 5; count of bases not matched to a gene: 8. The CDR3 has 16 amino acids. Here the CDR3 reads CASSSTQGQGEDTQYF. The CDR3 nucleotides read TGTGCCAGCAGTTCCACTCAGGGACAGGGGGAAGATACGCAGTATTTT.

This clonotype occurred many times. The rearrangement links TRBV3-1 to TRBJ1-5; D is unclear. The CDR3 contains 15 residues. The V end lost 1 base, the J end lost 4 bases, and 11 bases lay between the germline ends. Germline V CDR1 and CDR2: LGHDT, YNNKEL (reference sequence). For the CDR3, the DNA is TGTGCCAGCAGCCAAGGGACTTCGGGAAATCAGCCCCAGCATTTT. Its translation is CASSQGTSGNQPQHF.

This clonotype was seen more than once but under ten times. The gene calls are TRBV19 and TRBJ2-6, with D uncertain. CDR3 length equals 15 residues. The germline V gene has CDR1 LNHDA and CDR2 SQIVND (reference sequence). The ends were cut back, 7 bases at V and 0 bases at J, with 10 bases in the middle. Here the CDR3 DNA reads TGTGCCAGTACCTCCTTACCCTCTGGGGCCAACGTCCTGACTTTC. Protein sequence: CASTSLPSGANVLTF.

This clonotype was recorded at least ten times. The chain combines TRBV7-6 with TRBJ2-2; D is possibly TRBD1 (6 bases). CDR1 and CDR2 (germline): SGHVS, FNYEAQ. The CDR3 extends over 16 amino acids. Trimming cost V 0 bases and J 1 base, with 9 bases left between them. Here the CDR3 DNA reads TGTGCCAGCAGCTTAGCCGGCAGGGGGAACACCGGGGAGCTGTTTTTT. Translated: CASSLAGRGNTGELFF.

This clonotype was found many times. Written as DNA, the CDR3 is TGTGCCAGCAGTTTAGTCCGGGCACGGAGGAATGAGCAGTTCTTC. It codes for CASSLVRARRNEQFF. The chain employs TRBV27 and TRBJ2-1, with D perhaps TRBD2 (5 bases). Germline-derived CDR1 and CDR2 are MNHEY and SMNVEV (reference sequence). The CDR3 has 15 residues. Trimming stripped 2 bases from V and 7 bases from J, with 15 bases between.

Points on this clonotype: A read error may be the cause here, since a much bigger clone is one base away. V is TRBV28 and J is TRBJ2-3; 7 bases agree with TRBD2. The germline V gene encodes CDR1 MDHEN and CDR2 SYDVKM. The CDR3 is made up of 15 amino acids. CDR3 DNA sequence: TGTGCCGGCAGTTTTACTAGCGACAGCACAGATACGCAGTATTTT. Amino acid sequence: CAGSFTSDSTDTQYF.

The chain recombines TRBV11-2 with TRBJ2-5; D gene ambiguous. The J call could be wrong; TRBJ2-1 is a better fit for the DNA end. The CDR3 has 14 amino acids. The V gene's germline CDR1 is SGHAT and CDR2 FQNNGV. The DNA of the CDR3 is TGTGCCAGCAGCTCGACGGGTGATTTGTACGAGCAGTTCTTC. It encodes CASSSTGDLYEQFF.

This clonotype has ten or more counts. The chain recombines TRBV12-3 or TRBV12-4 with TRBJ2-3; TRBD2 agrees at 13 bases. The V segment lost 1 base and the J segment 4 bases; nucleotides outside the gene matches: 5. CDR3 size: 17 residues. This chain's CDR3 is CASSLVTSGRAADTQYF. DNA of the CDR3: TGTGCCAGCAGTTTAGTAACTAGCGGGAGGGCTGCAGATACGCAGTATTTT.

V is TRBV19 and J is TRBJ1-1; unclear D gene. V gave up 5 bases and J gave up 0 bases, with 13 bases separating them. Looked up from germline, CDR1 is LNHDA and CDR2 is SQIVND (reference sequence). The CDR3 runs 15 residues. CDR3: CASSLGLRMNTEAFF. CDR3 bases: TGTGCCAGTAGTCTCGGACTACGGATGAACACTGAAGCTTTCTTT.

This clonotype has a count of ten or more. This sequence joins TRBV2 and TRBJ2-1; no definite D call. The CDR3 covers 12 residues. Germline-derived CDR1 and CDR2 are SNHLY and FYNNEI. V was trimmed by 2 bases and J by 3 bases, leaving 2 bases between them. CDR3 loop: CASSEYYNEQFF. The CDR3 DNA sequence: TGTGCCAGCAGTGAATACTACAATGAGCAGTTCTTC.

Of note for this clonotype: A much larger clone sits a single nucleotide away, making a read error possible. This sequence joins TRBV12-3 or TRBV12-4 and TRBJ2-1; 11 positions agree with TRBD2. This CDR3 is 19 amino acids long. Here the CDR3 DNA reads TGTGCCAGCAATTTAGCGCCAACAACTAGCGGGAGAGGGGTCAATGAGCAGTTCTTC. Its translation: CASNLAPTTSGRGVNEQFF.

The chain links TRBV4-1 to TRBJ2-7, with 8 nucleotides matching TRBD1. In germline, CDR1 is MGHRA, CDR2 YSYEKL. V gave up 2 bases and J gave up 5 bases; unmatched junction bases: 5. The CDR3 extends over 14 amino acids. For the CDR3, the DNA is TGCGCCAGCAGCCAATACAGACAGGGGCACGAGCAGTACTTC. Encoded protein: CASSQYRQGHEQYF.

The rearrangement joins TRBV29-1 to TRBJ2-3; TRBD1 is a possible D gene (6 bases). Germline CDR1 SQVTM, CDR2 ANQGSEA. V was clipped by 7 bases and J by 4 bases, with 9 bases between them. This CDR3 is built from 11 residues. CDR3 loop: CSGRGADTQYF. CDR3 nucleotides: TGCAGCGGCAGGGGTGCAGATACGCAGTATTTT.

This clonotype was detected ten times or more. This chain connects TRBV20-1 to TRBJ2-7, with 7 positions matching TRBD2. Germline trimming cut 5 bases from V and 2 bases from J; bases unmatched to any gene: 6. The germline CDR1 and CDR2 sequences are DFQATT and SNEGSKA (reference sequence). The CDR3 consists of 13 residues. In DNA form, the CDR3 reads TGCAGTGCTGCGACCGGGACTACCTACGAGCAGTACTTC. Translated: CSAATGTTYEQYF.

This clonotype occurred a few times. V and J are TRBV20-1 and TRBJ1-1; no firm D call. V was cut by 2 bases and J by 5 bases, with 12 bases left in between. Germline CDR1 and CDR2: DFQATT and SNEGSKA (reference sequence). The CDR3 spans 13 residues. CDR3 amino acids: CSARPSPGTEAFF. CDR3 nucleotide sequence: TGCAGTGCTAGACCCAGTCCCGGGACTGAAGCTTTCTTT.

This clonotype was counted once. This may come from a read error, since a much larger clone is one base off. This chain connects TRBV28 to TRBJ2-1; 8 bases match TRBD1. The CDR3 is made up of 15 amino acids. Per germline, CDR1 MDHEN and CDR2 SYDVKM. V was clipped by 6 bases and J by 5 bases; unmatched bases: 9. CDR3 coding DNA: TGTGCCAGCAGCCTGAGGTGGGACAGGAACAATGAGCAGTTCTTC. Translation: CASSLRWDRNNEQFF.

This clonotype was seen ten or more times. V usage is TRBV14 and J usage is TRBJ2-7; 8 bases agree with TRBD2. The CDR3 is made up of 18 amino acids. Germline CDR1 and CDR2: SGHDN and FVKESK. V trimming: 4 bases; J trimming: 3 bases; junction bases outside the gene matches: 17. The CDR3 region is CASSPTFAFVAGNYEQYF. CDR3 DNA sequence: TGTGCCAGCAGCCCAACGTTTGCCTTTGTAGCGGGAAACTACGAGCAGTACTTC. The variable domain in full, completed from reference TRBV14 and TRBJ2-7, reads EAGVTQFPSHSVIEKGQTVTLRCDPISGHDNLYWYRRVMGKEIKFLLHFVKESKQDESGMPNNRFLAERTGGTYSTLKVQPAELEDSGVYFCASSPTFAFVAGNYEQYFGPGTRLTVT.

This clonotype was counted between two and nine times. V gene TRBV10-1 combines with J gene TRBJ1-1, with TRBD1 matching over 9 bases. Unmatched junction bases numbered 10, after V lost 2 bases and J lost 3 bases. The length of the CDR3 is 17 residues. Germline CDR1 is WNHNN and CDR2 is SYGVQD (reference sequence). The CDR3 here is CASSEPYRGRKDTEAFF. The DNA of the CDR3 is TGCGCCAGCAGTGAGCCCTACAGGGGGCGGAAGGACACTGAAGCTTTCTTT.

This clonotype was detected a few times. The CDR3 reads CASSQLARAYNEQFF. Here the CDR3 DNA reads TGTGCCAGCAGTCAGCTAGCGAGGGCATACAATGAGCAGTTCTTC. This chain connects TRBV28 to TRBJ2-1; D is possibly TRBD2 (6 bases). CDR1 is MDHEN, CDR2 SYDVKM, per germline. Trimming took off 5 bases at V and 4 bases at J, with 15 bases between the two ends. This CDR3 comprises 15 residues.

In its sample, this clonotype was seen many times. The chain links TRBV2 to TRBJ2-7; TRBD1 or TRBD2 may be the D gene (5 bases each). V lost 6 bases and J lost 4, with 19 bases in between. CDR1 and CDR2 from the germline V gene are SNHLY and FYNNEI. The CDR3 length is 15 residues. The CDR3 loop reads CASSSRGQNLYEQYF. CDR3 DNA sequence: TGTGCCAGCAGCAGCCGGGGCCAAAATCTTTACGAGCAGTACTTC.

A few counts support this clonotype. CDR3 protein: CASSPEVGVLRYADTQYF. DNA of the CDR3: TGTGCCAGCTCACCTGAGGTGGGGGTCTTACGGTACGCAGATACGCAGTATTTT. This chain uses TRBV18 with TRBJ2-3; D possibly uses TRBD1 or TRBD2 (5 bases each). There are 18 residues in the CDR3. The germline V gene encodes CDR1 KGHSH and CDR2 LQKENI. Trimming shortened V by 3 bases and J by 4 bases, and 23 bases separated the two germline ends.

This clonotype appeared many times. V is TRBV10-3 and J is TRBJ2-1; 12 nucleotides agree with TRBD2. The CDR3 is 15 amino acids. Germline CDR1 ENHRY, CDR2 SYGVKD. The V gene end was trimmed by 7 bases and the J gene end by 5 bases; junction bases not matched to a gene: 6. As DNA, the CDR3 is TGTGCCATCAAGGTCCCTAGCGGGAGGGACAATGAGCAGTTCTTC. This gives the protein CAIKVPSGRDNEQFF.

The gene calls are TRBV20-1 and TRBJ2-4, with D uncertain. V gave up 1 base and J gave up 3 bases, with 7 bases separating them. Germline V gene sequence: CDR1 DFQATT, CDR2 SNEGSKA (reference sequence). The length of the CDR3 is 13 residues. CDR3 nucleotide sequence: TGCAGTGCTAGAGTTCTAGACAAAAACATTCAGTACTTC. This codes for CSARVLDKNIQYF.

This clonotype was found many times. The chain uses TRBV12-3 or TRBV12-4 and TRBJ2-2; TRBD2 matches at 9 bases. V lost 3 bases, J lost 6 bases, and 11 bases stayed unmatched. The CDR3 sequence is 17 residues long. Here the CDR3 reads CASSFYSGLAFAGELFF. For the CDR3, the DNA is TGTGCCAGCAGTTTTTACTCTGGACTAGCGTTCGCCGGGGAGCTGTTTTTT.